Each of the 25 T cell receptor beta chains below was sequenced from the same sample in a study of shared clonotypes between healthy human individuals (dated by TCRdb to the early 2020s). Library creation used the immunoSEQ multiplex PCR assay. What TCRdb holds here is the immuneACCESS table cut down to in-frame rearrangements. Part of the clones is not present; checked against another copy, under half of the missing clones reflect an unresolved V gene, and the others are unexplained. For this sample there are fewer than 600,000 clones; around 74% appear just once. Roughly 13% of the sample lies in the top ten. Material: PBMCs. All receptors derive from a woman in her 40s in good health. Some clones in this sample may be carry-over from other donors' samples.

The chain recombines TRBV5-4 with TRBJ2-7, with 7 positions matching TRBD2. Germline V gene sequence: CDR1 SGHNT, CDR2 YYREEE (reference sequence). With V trimmed by 4 bases and J by 7 bases, 8 bases remained unmatched. This CDR3 region has 13 residues. CDR3 in amino acids: CASSDGLVSEQYF. The CDR3 DNA follows: TGTGCCAGCAGCGACGGACTAGTTTCAGAGCAGTACTTC.

The chain joins TRBV12-1 to TRBJ2-5. TRBV12-1 is deemed a pseudogene. The CDR3 totals 14 residues. CDR3 protein: CASSFDRIQETQYF. The CDR3, as DNA: TGTGCCAGCAGCTTTGATCGGATACAAGAGACCCAGTACTTC.

This clone was seen at least ten times. The chain has TRBV5-1 and TRBJ2-7, with TRBD2 identical over 10 bases. This CDR3 has 15 amino acids. After removal of 3 bases from V and 6 bases from J, the junction contained 9 bases not matched to a gene. CDR1 and CDR2 (germline): SGHRS, YFSETQ. CDR3 DNA: TGCGCCAGCAGCTCCTCGACTAGCGGGCCCGGCGAGCAGTACTTC. Its translation: CASSSSTSGPGEQYF.

The chain combines TRBV27 with TRBJ1-2; D not resolved. Trimming took 4 bases from V and 0 from J, leaving 6 bases between them. Per the germline V gene, CDR1 is MNHEY and CDR2 is SMNVEV (reference sequence). The CDR3 runs to 13 residues. Here the CDR3 DNA reads TGTGCCAGCAGTTACAAGACTAACTATGGCTACACCTTC. It specifies CASSYKTNYGYTF.

V is TRBV11-3 and J is TRBJ2-1, with TRBD2 matching 8 bases. Germline V gene sequence: CDR1 SGHNT, CDR2 YENEEA. The CDR3 runs 16 residues. J was trimmed by 4 bases and V by 0 bases; bases with no gene match: 5. The CDR3 nucleotides are TGTGCCAGCAGCTTAGAAGCGGGAGTGGGTTACAATGAGCAGTTCTTC. As protein: CASSLEAGVGYNEQFF. Variable domain in full (rest from reference TRBV11-3 and TRBJ2-1): EAGVVQSPRYKIIEKKQPVAFWCNPISGHNTLYWYLQNLGQGPELLIRYENEEAVDDSQLPKDRFSAERLKGVDSTLKIQPAELGDSAVYLCASSLEAGVGYNEQFFGPGTRLTVL.

The V call is TRBV15, the J call TRBJ2-7; 9 positions match TRBD2. CDR3 length: 15 residues. After removal of 5 bases from V and 2 bases from J, the junction contained 7 bases not matched to a gene. CDR1 is LNHNV, CDR2 YYDKDF, per germline (reference sequence). The CDR3 bases are TGTGCCACCAGCCCTACGACTAGCGGACCCTACGAGCAGTACTTC. Protein product: CATSPTTSGPYEQYF.

This clone was detected a few times. The gene calls are TRBV30 and TRBJ2-2; no definite D call. The germline V gene has CDR1 GTSNPN and CDR2 SVGIG (reference sequence). With 4 bases removed from V and 3 bases from J, the gap between germline ends came to 12 bases. This CDR3 spans 14 amino acids. CDR3 region: CAWNGRGYTGELFF. Written as DNA, the CDR3 is TGTGCCTGGAACGGACGCGGATACACCGGGGAGCTGTTTTTT. The full variable domain, with the rest looked up from reference TRBV30 and TRBJ2-2, is SQTIHQWPATLVQPVGSPLSLECTVEGTSNPNLYWYRQAAGRGLQLLFYSVGIGQISSEVPQNLSASRPQDRQFILSSKKLLLSDSGFYLCAWNGRGYTGELFFGEGSRLTVL.

This clone occurred once. The genes are TRBV7-8 and TRBJ1-2, with D tentatively TRBD1 (5 bases). V was trimmed by 3 bases and J by 4 bases, leaving 12 bases between them. In germline, CDR1 is SGHVS, CDR2 FQNEAQ. This CDR3 is built from 14 residues. The CDR3 loop reads CASSLGQGGYGYTF. Here the CDR3 DNA reads TGTGCCAGCAGCTTGGGGCAGGGAGGCTATGGCTACACCTTC. Full variable domain (outside the CDR3, taken from reference TRBV7-8 and TRBJ1-2): GAGVSQSPRYKVAKRGQDVALRCDPISGHVSLFWYQQALGQGPEFLTYFQNEAQLDKSGLPSDRFFAERPEGSVSTLKIQRTQQEDSAVYLCASSLGQGGYGYTFGSGTRLTVV.

The CDR3 sequence: CASSYPTGGGEQFF. The DNA for the CDR3 is TGTGCCAGCAGTTACCCGACAGGAGGTGGTGAGCAGTTCTTC. V is TRBV6-5 and J is TRBJ2-1, with D possibly TRBD1 on 6 matching bases. V lost 2 bases to trimming and J lost 9 bases, with 14 bases between them. The CDR3 has 14 amino acids. CDR1 and CDR2 from the germline V gene are MNHEY and SVGAGI.

The chain couples TRBV6-5 to TRBJ2-2, with unresolved D. CDR3 length: 12 amino acids. The ends were cut back, 6 bases at V and 8 bases at J, with 10 bases in the middle. The germline gives CDR1 MNHEY, CDR2 SVGAGI. Here the CDR3 reads CASSFSPGELFF. The DNA of the CDR3 is TGTGCCAGCAGCTTTTCGCCGGGGGAGCTGTTTTTT.

There are a few counts of this clone. The rearrangement links TRBV18 to TRBJ2-7, with D unclear. Per germline, CDR1 KGHSH and CDR2 LQKENI. The CDR3 length is 16 residues. The ends were cut back, 3 bases at V and 3 bases at J, with 18 bases in the middle. In nucleotides, the CDR3 is TGTGCCAGCTCACCGTCTCTGCCGGAACTGAGCTACGAGCAGTACTTC. Its translation: CASSPSLPELSYEQYF.

The chain uses TRBV9 and TRBJ2-7; no clear D gene. The V and J ends lost 4 bases and 4 bases respectively, with 15 bases between them. The CDR3 is 14 amino acids. Per the germline V gene, CDR1 is SGDLS and CDR2 is YYNGEE. In nucleotides, the CDR3 is TGTGCCAGCAGCTTCGGCCCAGGCTCGTACGAGCAGTACTTC. Translation: CASSFGPGSYEQYF.

The rearrangement links TRBV9 to TRBJ2-1; no clear D. The CDR3 covers 15 residues. Germline CDR1 SGDLS, CDR2 YYNGEE. V was trimmed by 4 bases and J by 7 bases, leaving 18 bases between them. The CDR3 DNA sequence: TGTGCCAGCAGCCCCAAAGGTGGTTTTATGAATGAGCAGTTCTTC. Translation gives CASSPKGGFMNEQFF.

Note on this clone: One end of the junction fails to match germline, which may point to a read error. The chain carries TRBV5-1 and TRBJ2-7; TRBD2 agrees at 8 bases. Germline lookup yields CDR1 SGHRS and CDR2 YFSETQ. This CDR3 contains 12 residues. This CDR3 is CASSSSSGPLDF. The CDR3 nucleotides read TGCGCCAGCAGCTCATCTAGCGGGCCTCTGGACTTC.

This clone was recorded once. The chain uses TRBV29-1 and TRBJ2-5; D gene uncertain. V lost 4 bases to trimming and J lost 4 bases, with 10 bases between them. CDR3 length: 12 amino acids. Germline lookup yields CDR1 SQVTM and CDR2 ANQGSEA. The CDR3 spells CSVGSLGETQYF. CDR3 sequence (DNA): TGCAGCGTTGGGAGTTTGGGAGAGACCCAGTACTTC.

The chain carries TRBV27 and TRBJ1-4; TRBD1 might be the D (5 bases). The CDR3 runs 14 residues. The V gene's germline CDR1 is MNHEY and CDR2 SMNVEV (reference sequence). The ends were cut back, 6 bases at V and 0 bases at J, with 8 bases in the middle. CDR3 coding DNA: TGTGCCAGCAGCGGGGCTACAACTAATGAAAAACTGTTTTTT. This translates into CASSGATTNEKLFF.

CDR3 coding DNA: TGTGCCAGCAGCCCCCTTGACAGGGGGTTGGTCTACGAGCAGTACTTC. Encoded protein: CASSPLDRGLVYEQYF. The gene calls are TRBV9 and TRBJ2-7, with 9 bases that match TRBD1. Germline CDR1 and CDR2: SGDLS and YYNGEE. Unmatched junction bases numbered 11, after V lost 4 bases and J lost 3 bases. This CDR3 has 16 amino acids.

The chain uses TRBV5-3 and TRBJ2-1; 10 bases are shared with TRBD2. TRBV5-3 carries the ORF label, with uncertain function. V dropped 0 bases and J dropped 0; count of bases not matched to a gene: 6. This CDR3 region has 18 residues. CDR3 DNA sequence: TGTGCCAGAAGCTTGGTCGGGACTAGCGTTAACTCCTACAATGAGCAGTTCTTC. Translating gives CARSLVGTSVNSYNEQFF.

This chain connects TRBV5-1 to TRBJ1-2; TRBD1 matches at 9 bases. The CDR3 has 15 amino acids. The germline V gene encodes CDR1 SGHRS and CDR2 YFSETQ. Trimming took 3 bases from V and 6 from J; bases not matched to a gene: 9. CDR3 nucleotides: TGCGCCAGCAGCTCCTCGGGGGACAGGGCCCATGGCTACACCTTC. It encodes CASSSSGDRAHGYTF.

This chain joins TRBV9 and TRBJ1-3; possibly TRBD1 for D (6 bases). Trimming shortened V by 1 base and J by 2 bases, and 16 bases separated the two germline ends. From germline, CDR1 is SGDLS and CDR2 YYNGEE. The CDR3 is made up of 17 amino acids. CDR3 in amino acids: CASSVSLGGAAGNTIYF. The CDR3 region has the DNA TGTGCCAGCAGCGTAAGCCTAGGGGGAGCAGCTGGAAACACCATATATTTT.

The J gene is TRBJ2-7, the V gene TRBV7-9; the D call may be TRBD1 or TRBD2 (7 bases each). The CDR3 totals 14 residues. CDR1 and CDR2 from the germline V gene are SEHNR and FQNEAQ (reference sequence). V shed 4 bases and J shed 2 bases, with 12 bases lying between them. The DNA of the CDR3 is TGTGCCAGCAGCTCGGGGGGACAGCCCTACGAGCAGTACTTC. Translating it yields CASSSGGQPYEQYF.

This chain uses TRBV5-8 with TRBJ2-5; TRBD1 agrees at 7 bases. V trimming: 4 bases; J trimming: 5 bases; junction bases outside the gene matches: 11. CDR3 length: 15 amino acids. CDR1 and CDR2 from the germline V gene are SGHTS and YDEGEE. CDR3 nucleotides: TGTGCCAGCAGCCCCATTACAGGGGCTAGGGAGACCCAGTACTTC. This encodes CASSPITGARETQYF.

The rearrangement joins TRBV30 to TRBJ2-3, with 8 bases fitting TRBD1. CDR3 size: 17 residues. Germline V lookup: CDR1 GTSNPN, CDR2 SVGIG (reference sequence). Trimming took 5 bases from V and 0 from J; bases not matched to a gene: 13. The DNA of the CDR3 is TGTGCCTGGGATCGTCGGACAGGGACCTTTAGCACAGATACGCAGTATTTT. Residues: CAWDRRTGTFSTDTQYF.

The V gene is TRBV21-1, the J gene TRBJ2-3; no check of the table's D call, TRBD1, against the DNA was made. TRBV21-1 constitutes a pseudogene. This CDR3 has 18 residues. CDR3 loop: CASSNPWGTASCTDTQYF. The CDR3 DNA reads TGTGCCAGCAGCAATCCCTGGGGGACAGCGTCCTGCACAGATACGCAGTATTTT.

The CDR3 DNA sequence: TGTGCCAGCAGTGTGGAGAACCGCAATGAGCAGTTCTTC. Encoded protein: CASSVENRNEQFF. The rearrangement joins TRBV2 to TRBJ2-1; D is ambiguous. V gave up 4 bases and J gave up 6 bases, with 10 bases separating them. The germline gives CDR1 SNHLY, CDR2 FYNNEI. The CDR3 has 13 residues.